This TCR beta chain derives from a study of T-cell memory formation after mild COVID-19. A single record per CDR3 protein comes from TCRdb applying MiXCR to the 5' RACE reads. The repertoire consists of roughly 340,000 distinct CDR3 sequences, with 20% occurring once and the leading ten covering 20% to 25%. The CDR3 runs to 15 residues. V dropped 4 bases and J dropped 6 bases, with 19 bases sitting between them. Germline V lookup: CDR1 SGDLS, CDR2 YYNGEE. The genes are TRBV9 and TRBJ1-2, with D possibly being TRBD1 (6 bases). Source material: PBMCs or a T cell subset sorted from them (not recorded which). This TCR derives from a man aged 18 to 29 who had mild COVID-19 (a few samples of this study predate the infection). Cell type and time point are not known. The chain's CDR3 is CASSSQGGMADGYTF. DNA of the CDR3: TGTGCCAGCAGCTCCCAAGGGGGGATGGCAGATGGCTACACCTTC.